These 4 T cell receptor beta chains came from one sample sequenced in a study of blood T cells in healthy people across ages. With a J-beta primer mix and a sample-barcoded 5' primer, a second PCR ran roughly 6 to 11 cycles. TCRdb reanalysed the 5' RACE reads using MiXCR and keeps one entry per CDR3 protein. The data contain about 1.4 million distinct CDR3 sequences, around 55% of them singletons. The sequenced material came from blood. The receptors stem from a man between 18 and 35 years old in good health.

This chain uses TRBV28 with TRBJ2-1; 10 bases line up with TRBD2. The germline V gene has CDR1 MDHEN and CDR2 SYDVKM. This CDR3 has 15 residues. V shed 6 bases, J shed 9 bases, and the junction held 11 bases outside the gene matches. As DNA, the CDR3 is TGTGCCAGCAGGACTAGCGGGTTCGGGTCGGGTGAGCAGTTCTTC. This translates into CASRTSGFGSGEQFF.

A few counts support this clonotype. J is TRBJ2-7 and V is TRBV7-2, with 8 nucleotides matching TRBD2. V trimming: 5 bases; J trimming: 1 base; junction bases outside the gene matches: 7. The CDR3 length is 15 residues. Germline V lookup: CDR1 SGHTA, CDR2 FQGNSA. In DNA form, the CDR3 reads TGTGCCAGCAGCGAACAACTAGCGGAATCCTACGAGCAGTACTTC. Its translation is CASSEQLAESYEQYF.

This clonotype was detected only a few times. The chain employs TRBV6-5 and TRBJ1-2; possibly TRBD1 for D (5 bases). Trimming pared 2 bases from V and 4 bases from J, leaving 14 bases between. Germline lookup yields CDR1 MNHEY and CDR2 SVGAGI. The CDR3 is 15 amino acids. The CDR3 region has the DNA TGTGCCAGCAGTTACGACACGGGGGGTAGCTATGGCTACACCTTC. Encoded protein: CASSYDTGGSYGYTF.

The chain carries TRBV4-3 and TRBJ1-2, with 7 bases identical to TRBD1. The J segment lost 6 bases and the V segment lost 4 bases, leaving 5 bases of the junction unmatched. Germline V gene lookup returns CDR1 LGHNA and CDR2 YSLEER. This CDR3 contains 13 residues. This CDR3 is CASSRRQGDGYTF. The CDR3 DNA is TGCGCCAGCAGCCGGCGCCAGGGGGATGGCTACACCTTC.